The rows below give T cell receptor beta chains drawn from one sample of a study of spatial heterogeneity in lung cancer. TCRdb processed the 5' RACE reads anew with MiXCR; each CDR3 protein has one entry. The sample has fewer than 25,000 distinct CDR3 sequences, roughly a tenth seen once. The sequencing here drew on PBMCs, taken at follow-up. These receptors were collected from a male donor with early-stage non-small cell lung cancer. Both conserved end residues are part of each CDR3. D genes are given only for firm matches. Clone size is not always given. Where it is, it says once, few, many or a class for expanded clones.

clone_size	v_call	d_call	cdr3_length	j_call	cdr3_nt	cdr3_aa
NA	TRBV7-9	NA	14	TRBJ2-7	TGTGCCAGCAGCTTAAACGGGGTATCCTACGAGCAGTACTTC	CASSLNGVSYEQYF
many	TRBV10-2	TRBD1	17	TRBJ2-1	TGCGCCAGCAGTGAGGGGACAGGGGACTTCTTCTACAATGAGCAGTTCTTC	CASSEGTGDFFYNEQFF
NA	TRBV9	NA	14	TRBJ2-3	TGTGCCAGCAGCGTAGACTCCCGCACAGATACGCAGTATTTT	CASSVDSRTDTQYF
many	TRBV20-1	NA	11	TRBJ2-3	TGCAGTGTCCCGGGCGGGAATACGCAGTATTTT	CSVPGGNTQYF
few	TRBV28	NA	14	TRBJ2-1	TGTGCCAGCAGTTTGGTTGGGGGGCTAAATGAGCAGTTCTTC	CASSLVGGLNEQFF
NA	TRBV4-2	NA	17	TRBJ1-5	TGTGCCAGCAGCCAAGGGGGGTCACGGGCTAGCAATCAGCCCCAGCATTTT	CASSQGGSRASNQPQHF
few	TRBV29-1	NA	15	TRBJ1-1	TGCAGCGTTGTTGGGTCAGCTTTAAGGGCCACTGAAGCTTTCTTT	CSVVGSALRATEAFF
many	TRBV10-3	NA	14	TRBJ2-2	TGTGCCATCAGCGGATATAGCGGCACCGGGGAGCTGTTTTTT	CAISGYSGTGELFF
many	TRBV4-3	NA	13	TRBJ2-1	TGCGCCAGCAGCCACGGTTCGTTGAATGAGCAGTTCTTC	CASSHGSLNEQFF
few	TRBV20-1	NA	12	TRBJ1-2	TGCAGTGCTAGGCAGAGGCTCTATGGCTACACCTTC	CSARQRLYGYTF
many	TRBV20-1	NA	12	TRBJ1-2	TGCAGTGCTAGGGGTTCGGAACAGATCTACACCTTC	CSARGSEQIYTF
many	TRBV6-2/TRBV6-3	NA	13	TRBJ2-3	TGTGCCAGCAGTCTCGGCTGGGGAGATACGCAGTATTTT	CASSLGWGDTQYF
NA	TRBV15	NA	12	TRBJ2-3	TGTGCCACCAGCAGAGGAATAGGCACGCAGTATTTT	CATSRGIGTQYF
few	TRBV6-5	NA	13	TRBJ1-1	TGTGCCAGCAATCCAGGAGGGGGGCTTGAAGCTTTCTTT	CASNPGGGLEAFF
few	TRBV6-2/TRBV6-3	NA	12	TRBJ2-7	TGTGCCAGCAGTTACTGGCGCAACGAGCAGTACTTC	CASSYWRNEQYF
many	TRBV19	NA	13	TRBJ2-1	TGTGCCAGTCGGGGCAGGGGCTACAATGAGCAGTTCTTC	CASRGRGYNEQFF
NA	TRBV21-1	NA	14	TRBJ2-5	TGTGCCAGCAGGTTTAACGGACCCGAGGGGACCCAGTACTTC	CASRFNGPEGTQYF
many	TRBV7-2	NA	13	TRBJ2-1	TGTGCCAGCAGCGCGGACTCCCTTAATGAGCAGTTCTTC	CASSADSLNEQFF
few	TRBV20-1	NA	14	TRBJ1-5	TGCAGTGCTAGAGACCCACAGGGTCAACAGCCCCAGCATTTT	CSARDPQGQQPQHF
NA	TRBV7-8	TRBD1	17	TRBJ1-1	TGTGCCAGCAGCTGGGACAGGGTAGGGACGGGGAACACTGAAGCTTTCTTT	CASSWDRVGTGNTEAFF
many	TRBV29-1	NA	14	TRBJ2-2	TGCAGCGTCGCCGAGGGTTGGGCAACCGGGGAGCTGTTTTTT	CSVAEGWATGELFF
many	TRBV4-1	NA	16	TRBJ1-2	TGCGCCAGCAGCCGTCGGCGGGACACAGCTAACTATGGCTACACCTTC	CASSRRRDTANYGYTF
few	TRBV18	TRBD2	15	TRBJ2-1	TGTGCCAGCTCAGGTTCGGCTAGCGGGGGAGATGAGCAGTTCTTC	CASSGSASGGDEQFF
NA	TRBV5-1	TRBD1	15	TRBJ2-5	TGCGCCAGCAGCCCGGGGACAGCGACACAAGAGACCCAGTACTTC	CASSPGTATQETQYF
many	TRBV6-2/TRBV6-3	NA	13	TRBJ1-1	TGTGCCAGCAGCCCACCTTTGAACACTGAAGCTTTCTTT	CASSPPLNTEAFF
few	TRBV5-1	NA	13	TRBJ2-7	TGCGCCAGCAGCAGCACCGGTCGCTACGAGCAGTACTTC	CASSSTGRYEQYF
NA	TRBV6-2/TRBV6-3	NA	15	TRBJ2-1	TGTGCCAGCACCTGGACGGGGAGCTCCTACAATGAGCAGTTCTTC	CASTWTGSSYNEQFF
many	TRBV4-1	NA	16	TRBJ2-2	TGCGCCAGCAGCCAAGATTTGTACTTGGGGGCCGGGGAGCTGTTTTTT	CASSQDLYLGAGELFF